In this sample, the clone carrying this TCR beta chain turned up once. The antigen is not known. The CDR3 totals 15 residues. Germline assignment: CDR1 MNHNS and CDR2 SASEGT. The V and J ends lost 5 bases and 2 bases respectively, with 10 bases between them. The assay that was used to sequence DNA from cultured CD4+ T cells was the Oncomine TCR Beta short-read assay. TCRdb fed the PCR reads into MiXCR, producing one record per CDR3 protein. The sample includes 7,500 or so distinct CDR3 sequences, approximately 49% of them seen just once. These data are taken from a study of vaccination and CD4 T cells after COVID-19. Treatment given: approximately nine-day PBMC culture with coronavirus spike peptide pools or control peptides (ViraFEST assay). The unexposed donor provided CD4+ T cells, which were taken before the COVID-19 pandemic (2011-2018).

The receptor was derived from a human donor in good health. The sequenced sample consisted of CD4+ T cells from blood, cultured in vitro. The chain combines TRBV6-1 with TRBJ1-6; possibly TRBD1 for D (5 bases). This CDR3 reads CASSTGPPYNSPLHF. The CDR3 DNA sequence: TGTGCCAGCAGTACGGGGCCCCCCTATAATTCACCCCTCCACTTT.